Each of the 2 T cell receptor beta chains below was sequenced from the same sample in a study of tumor-infiltrating lymphocytes in primary liver carcinoma. Germline DNA was extracted alongside blood RNA, which was obtained from unsorted whole blood. Making TCR beta cDNA involved approximately 480 ng total RNA and a constant-region primer. Construction of TCR beta libraries relied on three successive nested multiplex PCR rounds employing slightly modified ARM-PCR. Forward primers for TRBV1-TRBV30 and a C-beta reverse primer served the first two PCR rounds, at 10 cycles each. In TCRdb, the multiplex PCR reads were re-called with MiXCR into one record per CDR3 protein. The data contain 180,000 or so distinct CDR3 sequences, roughly three fifths of them singletons. The sample consisted of peripheral blood. The receptors originated from a man in his forties with primary liver carcinoma and hepatitis B virus infection.

This rearrangement joins TRBV28 to TRBJ2-1, with a weak D call TRBD1 (5 bases). V lost 8 bases and J lost 8, with 19 bases in between. CDR1 is MDHEN and CDR2 is SYDVKM in the germline V gene. This CDR3 spans 14 amino acids. The CDR3 loop is CASVLSGIADEQFF. CDR3 bases: TGTGCCAGCGTGCTCTCAGGGATAGCCGATGAGCAGTTCTTC. Full variable domain (remainder filled in from reference TRBV28 and TRBJ2-1): DVKVTQSSRYLVKRTGEKVFLECVQDMDHENMFWYRQDPGLGLRLIYFSYDVKMKEKGDIPEGYSVSREKKERFSLILESASTNQTSMYLCASVLSGIADEQFFGPGTRLTVL.

Concerning this clonotype itself: At one boundary the junction diverges from the germline segment, which might be a read error. Here the CDR3 DNA reads TGTGTCAGCACCAAGGACAGGGGGCTTACTGAAGCTTTCTTT. Amino acids: CVSTKDRGLTEAFF. The gene calls are TRBV11-2 and TRBJ1-1; 11 positions match TRBD1. Germline loops: CDR1 SGHAT, CDR2 FQNNGV. The CDR3 loop spans 14 amino acids.